What follows are 23 T cell receptor beta chains derived from one specimen sequenced in a study of blood T cell repertoires in COVID-19. The method was immunoSEQ multiplex PCR; TCRdb's version includes in-frame clones alone and lacks a portion of them. The repertoire consists of about 15,000 clones, with roughly 87% occurring once and the leading ten covering roughly a sixth. What was sequenced was peripheral blood. Receptor source: a human donor with active COVID-19. The donor label of this sample is uncertain.

This chain connects TRBV2 to TRBJ1-2; tentatively, D is TRBD1 (6 bases). CDR1 is SNHLY, CDR2 FYNNEI, per germline. The V gene lost 3 bases and the J gene lost 6 bases, with 11 bases spanning the gap. CDR3 length: 13 residues. CDR3 in amino acids: CASSERQGNGYTF. CDR3 nucleotides: TGTGCCAGCAGTGAGAGGCAGGGGAATGGCTACACCTTC.

This chain uses TRBV11-2 with TRBJ2-7; D may be TRBD1 (6 bases). This CDR3 contains 15 residues. The V gene lost 1 base and the J gene lost 6 bases, with 16 bases spanning the gap. Germline V gene lookup returns CDR1 SGHAT and CDR2 FQNNGV. CDR3: CASSLAGHSGSEQYF. CDR3 DNA: TGTGCCAGCAGCTTAGCGGGACATAGTGGCTCCGAGCAGTACTTC.

The gene calls are TRBV19 and TRBJ2-7; 7 nucleotides align to TRBD2. V lost 5 bases, J lost 2 bases, and 9 bases stayed unmatched. Germline values: CDR1 LNHDA, CDR2 SQIVND (reference sequence). The length of the CDR3 is 15 residues. DNA for the CDR3: TGTGCCAGTAGTCGAGAGTGGGAGGGACCCTACGAGCAGTACTTC. It specifies CASSREWEGPYEQYF.

V is TRBV24-1 and J is TRBJ1-3; D is ambiguous. Trimming cost V 4 bases and J 0 bases, with 9 bases left between them. There are 15 residues in the CDR3. Germline CDR1 KGHDR, CDR2 SFDVKD. CDR3: CATSDSGISGNTIYF. The CDR3, as DNA: TGTGCCACCAGTGACTCCGGGATCTCTGGAAACACCATATATTTT.

The chain carries TRBV4-1 and TRBJ2-3; D gene unclear. This CDR3 is 16 amino acids long. Germline loops: CDR1 MGHRA, CDR2 YSYEKL. The V end lost 3 bases, the J end lost 3 bases, and 16 bases lay between the germline ends. The CDR3 nucleotides are TGCGCCAGCAGCCATTCCTCCCTCGCGAGGACAGATACGCAGTATTTT. Translation: CASSHSSLARTDTQYF.

Sample share makes this clone medium-sized. The chain recombines TRBV2 with TRBJ1-2; D ambiguous. The CDR3 covers 11 residues. The germline V gene encodes CDR1 SNHLY and CDR2 FYNNEI. V lost 5 bases, J lost 8 bases, and 9 bases lay in between. CDR3 nucleotide sequence: TGTGCCAGCAGTCAAGACTCGGGCTACACCTTC. Its translation: CASSQDSGYTF.

CDR3 nucleotides: TGTGCCACCAGCACGATGACAGGGGCAGATACGCAGTATTTT. Translation gives CATSTMTGADTQYF. The J gene is TRBJ2-3, the V gene TRBV15, with 8 bases lining up with TRBD1. The germline V gene encodes CDR1 LNHNV and CDR2 YYDKDF (reference sequence). V shed 4 bases and J 4 bases; nucleotides not matched to a gene: 4. This CDR3 comprises 14 residues.

The genes are TRBV12-5 and TRBJ2-3; 11 bases align to TRBD1. Germline V gene data show CDR1 as LGHNT and CDR2 as FRNRAP. V lost 7 bases, J lost 3 bases, and 6 bases stayed unmatched. The CDR3 extends over 15 amino acids. In DNA, the CDR3 is TGTGCTAGTGCCACCGGACAGGGGGCGACAGATACGCAGTATTTT. Translating gives CASATGQGATDTQYF. The variable domain in full, completed from reference TRBV12-5 and TRBJ2-3, reads DARVTQTPRHKVTEMGQEVTMRCQPILGHNTVFWYRQTMMQGLELLAYFRNRAPLDDSGMPKDRFSAEMPDATLATLKIQPSEPRDSAVYFCASATGQGATDTQYFGPGTRLTVL.

This sequence joins TRBV3-1 (or the pseudogene TRBV3-2) and TRBJ1-5; 7 bases map to TRBD1. The CDR3 contains 15 residues. The J segment lost 7 bases and the V segment lost 6 bases, leaving 12 bases of the junction unmatched. Germline lookup yields CDR1 LGHDT and CDR2 YNNKEL (reference sequence). The CDR3 here is CASSRTGDAGQPQHF. The CDR3 DNA reads TGTGCCAGCAGTCGAACAGGGGACGCGGGGCAGCCCCAGCATTTT.

The sample holds a few counts of this clone. V gene TRBV10-1 combines with J gene TRBJ2-2, with 10 positions matching TRBD1. With V trimmed by 8 bases and J by 5 bases, 8 bases remained unmatched. The CDR3 has 15 residues. The V gene's germline CDR1 is WNHNN and CDR2 SYGVQD (reference sequence). This chain's CDR3 is CASSRDRGGTGELFF. The CDR3 nucleotides read TGCGCCAGCTCCCGGGACAGGGGTGGAACCGGGGAGCTGTTTTTT.

The chain recombines TRBV5-1 with TRBJ2-7, with 9 bases identical to TRBD2. V gave up 4 bases and J gave up 6 bases; unmatched junction bases: 5. Germline values: CDR1 SGHRS, CDR2 YFSETQ. The CDR3 runs 13 residues. As DNA, the CDR3 is TGCGCCAGCAGCATGGGTAGCGGGGGCGAGCAGTACTTC. Its protein product is CASSMGSGGEQYF.

V usage is TRBV7-9 and J usage is TRBJ2-5; D is possibly TRBD2 (5 bases). Trimming took 1 base from V and 0 from J, leaving 9 bases between them. Germline values: CDR1 SEHNR, CDR2 FQNEAQ (reference sequence). CDR3 length equals 15 residues. Here the CDR3 reads CASSLEASHQETQYF. The CDR3 coding sequence is TGTGCCAGCAGCTTAGAAGCTAGCCACCAAGAGACCCAGTACTTC.

The chain combines TRBV20-1 with TRBJ2-7; TRBD2 matches 14 bases. The V gene end was trimmed by 3 bases and the J gene end by 7 bases; junction bases not matched to a gene: 11. This CDR3 is built from 16 residues. Germline V gene data show CDR1 as DFQATT and CDR2 as SNEGSKA (reference sequence). The CDR3: CSASRLGLAGGREQYF. CDR3 DNA: TGCAGTGCTAGTCGCCTAGGACTAGCGGGAGGTAGGGAGCAGTACTTC.

The chain combines TRBV6-5 with TRBJ1-2, with TRBD1 matching over 9 bases. CDR3 length: 14 residues. The J segment lost 4 bases and the V segment lost 5 bases, leaving 5 bases of the junction unmatched. Germline loops: CDR1 MNHEY, CDR2 SVGAGI. The CDR3 loop reads CASSKQGALYGYTF. DNA of the CDR3: TGTGCCAGCAGTAAACAGGGGGCTCTCTATGGCTACACCTTC.

This clone showed up just a few times. This rearrangement joins TRBV9 to TRBJ2-5, with a possible D match to TRBD2 (7 bases). CDR1 is SGDLS, CDR2 YYNGEE, per germline. The V gene lost 2 bases and the J gene lost 5 bases, with 13 bases spanning the gap. The CDR3 covers 14 residues. This CDR3 is CASSVGGAWETQYF. CDR3 DNA sequence: TGTGCCAGCAGCGTTGGGGGGGCATGGGAGACCCAGTACTTC.

V gene TRBV7-6 combines with J gene TRBJ1-4, with TRBD1 matching 7 bases. This CDR3 has 15 residues. Germline V gene data show CDR1 as SGHVS and CDR2 as FNYEAQ. After removal of 2 bases from V and 14 bases from J, the junction contained 14 bases not matched to a gene. In DNA, the CDR3 is TGTGCCAGCAGCTTACGTACAGGGGACCCTGAACGGCTGTTTTTT. Amino acid sequence: CASSLRTGDPERLFF.

V and J are TRBV6-5 and TRBJ2-7, with 8 bases aligning to TRBD2. Germline values: CDR1 MNHEY, CDR2 SVGAGI. Trimming took 10 bases from V and 5 from J; bases not matched to a gene: 10. There are 13 residues in the CDR3. The CDR3: CATPRGRPHEQYF. Here the CDR3 DNA reads TGTGCCACCCCCCGCGGGAGGCCGCACGAGCAGTACTTC.

This clone was picked up a small number of times. This rearrangement joins TRBV10-3 to TRBJ1-1; a possible D gene is TRBD1 (5 bases). V lost 6 bases and J lost 1, with 9 bases in between. From germline, CDR1 is ENHRY and CDR2 SYGVKD. The CDR3 sequence is 13 residues long. CDR3 bases: TGTGCCATCAGGCGGGGCGAGAACACTGAAGCTTTCTTT. Translating gives CAIRRGENTEAFF.

The chain is built from TRBV7-9 and TRBJ1-6; D might be TRBD1 (6 bases). The CDR3 extends over 14 amino acids. Trimming took 11 bases from V and 7 from J, leaving 18 bases between them. Germline assignment: CDR1 SEHNR and CDR2 FQNEAQ (reference sequence). This CDR3 reads CAFQAGAGNSPLHF. CDR3 sequence (DNA): TGTGCCTTTCAAGCAGGGGCAGGGAATTCACCCCTCCACTTT.

The chain recombines TRBV19 with TRBJ1-5, with D possibly TRBD1 on 5 matching bases. V gave up 0 bases and J gave up 2 bases, with 8 bases separating them. CDR1 and CDR2 (germline): LNHDA, SQIVND (reference sequence). This CDR3 region has 15 residues. In DNA form, the CDR3 reads TGTGCCAGTAGTATAGAAGGGGCAGGCAATCAGCCCCAGCATTTT. It translates to CASSIEGAGNQPQHF.

The V gene is TRBV28, the J gene TRBJ2-1; 8 nucleotides align to TRBD1. Germline V CDR1 and CDR2: MDHEN, SYDVKM. The V gene end was trimmed by 3 bases and the J gene end by 15 bases; junction bases not matched to a gene: 7. The CDR3 runs 12 residues. The chain's CDR3 is CASSFEDRALFF. In nucleotides, the CDR3 is TGTGCCAGCAGTTTTGAGGACAGGGCTTTGTTCTTC.

V is TRBV7-2 and J is TRBJ2-3; D is ambiguous. Trimming removed 5 bases at V and 4 bases at J, with 16 bases between. The CDR3 spans 15 residues. Germline loops: CDR1 SGHTA, CDR2 FQGNSA. The CDR3 region is CASSPIKYGPDTQYF. Here the CDR3 DNA reads TGTGCCAGCAGCCCAATCAAGTATGGGCCAGATACGCAGTATTTT. Complete variable domain (other parts from reference TRBV7-2 and TRBJ2-3): GAGVSQSPSNKVTEKGKDVELRCDPISGHTALYWYRQSLGQGLEFLIYFQGNSAPDKSGLPSDRFSAERTGGSVSTLTIQRTQQEDSAVYLCASSPIKYGPDTQYFGPGTRLTVL.

This clone showed up just once. The V and J genes are TRBV29-1 and TRBJ1-1; D possibly corresponds to TRBD1 (5 bases). Trimming shortened V by 6 bases and J by 6 bases, and 20 bases separated the two germline ends. The CDR3 has 14 amino acids. Germline V gives CDR1 SQVTM, CDR2 ANQGSEA. As DNA, the CDR3 is TGCAGCGTGAGTCCCGGGACGGACTACGCTGAAGCTTTCTTT. Amino acids: CSVSPGTDYAEAFF.